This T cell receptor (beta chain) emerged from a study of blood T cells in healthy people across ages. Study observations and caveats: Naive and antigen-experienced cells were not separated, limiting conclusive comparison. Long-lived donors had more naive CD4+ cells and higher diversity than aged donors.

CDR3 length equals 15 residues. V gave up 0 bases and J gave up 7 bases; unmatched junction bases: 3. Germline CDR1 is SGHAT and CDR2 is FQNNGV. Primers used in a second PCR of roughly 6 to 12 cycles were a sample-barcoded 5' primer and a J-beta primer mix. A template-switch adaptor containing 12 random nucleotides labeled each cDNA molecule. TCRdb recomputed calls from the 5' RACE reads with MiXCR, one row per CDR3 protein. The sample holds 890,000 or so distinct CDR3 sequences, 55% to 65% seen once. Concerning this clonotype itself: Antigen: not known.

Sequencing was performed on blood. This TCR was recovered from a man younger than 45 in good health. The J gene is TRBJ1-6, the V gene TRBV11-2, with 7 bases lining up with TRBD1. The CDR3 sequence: CASSLEGGSNSPLHF. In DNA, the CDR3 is TGTGCCAGCAGCTTAGAAGGGGGCTCGAATTCACCCCTCCACTTT.